Below are 3 T cell receptor beta chains sequenced from a single sample in a study of shared clonotypes between healthy human individuals. Clones were read by immunoSEQ multiplex PCR, and TCRdb kept only the in-frame ones, dropping some. The data show approximately 710,000 clones, about 90% seen once. Sequenced input: memory CD8+ T cells from PBMCs. Stated subset: CD45RO+ cells pooled with CCR7-negative TemRA cells. Receptors originate from a man between 18 and 35 years old in good health. Some clones in this sample may be carry-over from other donors' samples.

The chain recombines TRBV28 with TRBJ1-5; D might be TRBD1 (5 bases). The V gene's germline CDR1 is MDHEN and CDR2 SYDVKM. V lost 8 bases and J lost 4, with 15 bases in between. The CDR3 runs 14 residues. Written as DNA, the CDR3 is TGTGCCAGCGCCTACCAGCGGGGGAATCAGCCCCAGCATTTT. Its translation: CASAYQRGNQPQHF.

This clone was observed a single time. This rearrangement joins TRBV18 to TRBJ2-2; 7 nucleotides align to TRBD2. The ends lost 0 bases at V and 4 bases at J; junction bases unmatched: 8. From germline, CDR1 is KGHSH and CDR2 LQKENI. The CDR3 totals 17 residues. In DNA, the CDR3 is TGTGCCAGCTCACCACCCACCGGGAGGAGAGTCACCGGGGAGCTGTTTTTT. This gives the protein CASSPPTGRRVTGELFF.

The chain couples TRBV28 to TRBJ2-7, with 8 bases that match TRBD2. The CDR3 is 13 amino acids. Germline-derived CDR1 and CDR2 are MDHEN and SYDVKM. Losses at the gene ends were 6 bases for V and 7 bases for J; bases not matched to a gene: 8. CDR3: CASRAAGVGEQYF. Written as DNA, the CDR3 is TGTGCCAGCAGGGCAGCGGGAGTCGGGGAGCAGTACTTC.